What follows are 16 T cell receptor beta chains derived from one specimen sequenced in a study of read filtering for tumor transcriptome and immune sequencing (dated by TCRdb to the early 2020s). Sequencing took place on an Illumina HiSeq 4000. Starting from around 400 ng RNA, TCR libraries were constructed with the Immunoverse kit using molecular barcoded adaptors that cover the alpha/delta and beta/gamma chains. The public sequencing data were trimmed at Q25 with fastp and processed into clonotypes with MiXCR by TCRdb, which kept only in-frame beta chains. Each CDR3 protein gets just one entry, which takes the most common genes and DNA from the rows behind it. Within this sample are 45,000 to 50,000 distinct CDR3 sequences, with approximately 12% of them counted one time only. Of the sample, less than 15% is held by the ten largest clones. Sequencing used a population of CD138-negative cells sorted from bone marrow. The sample's cell subset or site label is to be understood as: bone marrow mononuclear cells depleted of CD138+ plasma/myeloma cells by negative magnetic selection. These receptors all come from a donor aged 40 or over with multiple myeloma.

This clonotype appeared many times. The chain links TRBV20-1 to TRBJ2-7, with 7 nucleotides matching TRBD2. Trimming at V came to 3 bases and at J to 6 bases, leaving 8 bases not matched to a gene. This CDR3 has 13 residues. CDR1 DFQATT and CDR2 SNEGSKA come from the germline V gene (reference sequence). CDR3 nucleotide sequence: TGCAGTGCTAGTCAGCCGGGCGGGGGCGAGCAGTACTTC. Encoded protein: CSASQPGGGEQYF.

This clonotype was observed at least ten times. The chain couples TRBV4-1 to TRBJ2-7; D gene ambiguous. The germline V gene encodes CDR1 MGHRA and CDR2 YSYEKL. Trimming took 0 bases from V and 6 from J, leaving 6 bases between them. CDR3 length: 12 amino acids. CDR3 sequence (DNA): TGCGCCAGCAGCCAAGATCTTCGCGAGCAGTACTTC. Translating gives CASSQDLREQYF.

This clonotype appeared many times. V and J are TRBV18 and TRBJ1-5; 12 positions match TRBD1. Unmatched junction bases numbered 9, after V lost 3 bases and J lost 6 bases. Germline V gene lookup returns CDR1 KGHSH and CDR2 LQKENI. This CDR3 is 17 amino acids long. The CDR3 DNA sequence: TGTGCCAGCTCACCTGACCGGGACAGGGGGCCTAGTCAGCCCCAGCATTTT. This gives the protein CASSPDRDRGPSQPQHF.

This clonotype was recorded many times. This sequence joins TRBV11-2 and TRBJ2-7, with 10 bases aligning to TRBD1. The CDR3 has 14 amino acids. Trimming removed 3 bases from V and 3 bases from J; junction bases left unmatched: 2. Per germline, CDR1 SGHAT and CDR2 FQNNGV. The CDR3 DNA is TGTGCCAGCAGCTTTGGGACAGGGGACTACGAGCAGTACTTC. As protein: CASSFGTGDYEQYF.

This clonotype was detected ten times or more. The chain links TRBV10-3 to TRBJ1-2; D may be TRBD1 (6 bases). Germline V lookup: CDR1 ENHRY, CDR2 SYGVKD. The germline V and J ends were trimmed by 4 bases and 4 bases, with 13 bases remaining between them. The CDR3 loop spans 14 amino acids. The CDR3 nucleotides are TGTGCCATCAGTGGGGACATCTTAACCTATGGCTACACCTTC. Residues: CAISGDILTYGYTF.

As concerns this clonotype: An end of the junction differs from the germline gene, which may be a read error. This chain joins TRBV28 and TRBJ2-7, with D perhaps matching TRBD1 or TRBD2 (5 bases each). CDR1 is MDHEN, CDR2 SYDVKM, per germline. The CDR3 extends over 14 amino acids. CDR3 sequence reads: CASKAAGSSYKQYF. DNA of the CDR3: TGTGCCAGCAAAGCGGCAGGGAGCTCCTACAAGCAGTACTTC.

V usage is TRBV9 and J usage is TRBJ2-1; the match to TRBD1 covers 8 bases. Germline CDR1 SGDLS, CDR2 YYNGEE. Trimming at V came to 2 bases and at J to 7 bases, leaving 8 bases not matched to a gene. CDR3 length: 15 residues. The CDR3 spells CASSVRTGSGNEQFF. DNA for the CDR3: TGTGCCAGCAGCGTGAGGACAGGGAGTGGGAATGAGCAGTTCTTC.

The sample holds many counts of this clonotype. For the CDR3, the DNA is TGTGCCAGCAGCCCCGATACAGATACGCAGTATTTT. This sequence encodes CASSPDTDTQYF. This chain joins TRBV7-3 and TRBJ2-3; the D is unclear. The CDR3 covers 12 residues. Trimming cost V 5 bases and J 3 bases, with 6 bases left between them. Germline lookup yields CDR1 SGHTA and CDR2 FQGTGA.

Regarding this clonotype: A junction end diverges from the germline sequence, so it may reflect a read error. The chain joins TRBV7-9 to TRBJ2-1, with D perhaps matching TRBD2 (6 bases). This CDR3 comprises 16 residues. From germline, CDR1 is SEHNR and CDR2 FQNEAQ (reference sequence). CDR3 bases: TGTGCCGGCAGCTTAGGGGTTAGCGGAGGCCCCACTGAGCAGTTCTTC. This encodes CAGSLGVSGGPTEQFF.

At least ten counts were recorded for this clonotype. The chain recombines TRBV6-2 or TRBV6-3 with TRBJ2-1; 7 bases align to TRBD2. CDR3 length: 14 residues. CDR1 is MNHEY and CDR2 is SVGEGT in the germline V gene. J gave up 6 bases and V 7 bases, and 9 bases lay outside the gene matches. The CDR3 bases are TGTGCCAGCATAGTCGGCGGGAGCAGCAATGAGCAGTTCTTC. It encodes CASIVGGSSNEQFF.

In this sample, this clonotype turned up many times. The CDR3 sequence is CASSLVPSDEAFF. As DNA, the CDR3 is TGCGCCAGCAGCTTGGTGCCGTCGGATGAAGCTTTCTTT. This chain joins TRBV5-1 and TRBJ1-1; unclear D gene. CDR1 is SGHRS, CDR2 YFSETQ, per germline. The CDR3 runs 13 residues. Trimming shortened V by 0 bases and J by 7 bases, and 10 bases separated the two germline ends. The whole variable domain, filled in from reference TRBV5-1 and TRBJ1-1, reads KAGVTQTPRYLIKTRGQQVTLSCSPISGHRSVSWYQQTPGQGLQFLFEYFSETQRNKGNFPGRFSGRQFSNSRSEMNVSTLELGDSALYLCASSLVPSDEAFFGQGTRLTVV.

The V gene is TRBV21-1, the J gene TRBJ2-7; the table's D call TRBD1 went unverified against the DNA. TRBV21-1 is deemed a pseudogene. The length of the CDR3 is 14 residues. The CDR3 loop is CAAYSGTDSYEQYF. The CDR3 region has the DNA TGCGCCGCATACTCCGGGACGGACTCCTACGAGCAGTACTTC.

This clonotype occurred many times. The V gene is TRBV3-1, the J gene TRBJ2-1, with 8 positions matching TRBD2. Germline V gene lookup returns CDR1 LGHDT and CDR2 YNNKEL (reference sequence). V lost 2 bases to trimming and J lost 7 bases; unmatched junction nucleotides: 4. CDR3 length equals 14 residues. The CDR3 loop is CASSQRPSGNEQFF. CDR3 nucleotides: TGTGCCAGCAGCCAACGGCCTAGCGGGAATGAGCAGTTCTTC.

At least ten counts were recorded for this clonotype. V usage is TRBV28 and J usage is TRBJ2-7; no clear D gene. The CDR3 sequence is 13 residues long. Germline V CDR1 and CDR2: MDHEN, SYDVKM. V was trimmed by 6 bases and J by 3 bases, leaving 12 bases between them. The CDR3 sequence is CASSSTSNYEQYF. The CDR3 DNA follows: TGTGCCAGCAGCTCCACCTCTAACTACGAGCAGTACTTC.

This clonotype was found many times. The chain carries TRBV3-2 and TRBJ2-7; the listed D gene, TRBD1, was not tested against the DNA. TRBV3-2 is an annotated pseudogene. This CDR3 has 13 amino acids. The CDR3 reads CASSLQASYEQYF. CDR3 bases: TGTGCCAGCAGCCTACAGGCCTCCTACGAGCAGTACTTC.

This clonotype was detected many times. The CDR3 nucleotides are TGCGCCAGCAGCCGGGGGAGGGACTACGAGCAGTACTTC. Residues: CASSRGRDYEQYF. V and J are TRBV4-1 and TRBJ2-7; the match to TRBD2 covers 7 bases. CDR3 length: 13 residues. Trimming at V came to 4 bases and at J to 3 bases, leaving 3 bases not matched to a gene. CDR1 and CDR2 (germline): MGHRA, YSYEKL.